The clone carrying this T cell receptor (beta chain) was picked up a small number of times. TCRdb reprocessed the 5' RACE reads via MiXCR and lists one record per CDR3 protein. The sample lists 18,000 or so distinct CDR3 sequences; around a fifth were seen once. The data belong to a study of HIV-infected patients and healthy controls. V was trimmed by 7 bases and J by 2 bases, leaving 16 bases between them. The CDR3 runs 14 residues. Per germline, CDR1 SGDLS and CDR2 YYNGEE. The sequence derives from a human donor in good health. The sequencing input was CD8+ T cells from blood. The chain carries TRBV9 and TRBJ2-7; possible D gene TRBD2, 6 bases. The CDR3 sequence: CASAGGAGAYEQYF. The CDR3 DNA sequence: TGTGCCAGCGCCGGGGGAGCAGGAGCCTACGAGCAGTACTTC. Using reference TRBV9 and TRBJ2-7 for the parts outside the CDR3, the full variable domain is DSGVTQTPKHLITATGQRVTLRCSPRSGDLSVYWYQQSLDQGLQFLIQYYNGEERAKGNILERFSAQQFPDLHSELNLSSLELGDSALYFCASAGGAGAYEQYFGPGTRLTVT.